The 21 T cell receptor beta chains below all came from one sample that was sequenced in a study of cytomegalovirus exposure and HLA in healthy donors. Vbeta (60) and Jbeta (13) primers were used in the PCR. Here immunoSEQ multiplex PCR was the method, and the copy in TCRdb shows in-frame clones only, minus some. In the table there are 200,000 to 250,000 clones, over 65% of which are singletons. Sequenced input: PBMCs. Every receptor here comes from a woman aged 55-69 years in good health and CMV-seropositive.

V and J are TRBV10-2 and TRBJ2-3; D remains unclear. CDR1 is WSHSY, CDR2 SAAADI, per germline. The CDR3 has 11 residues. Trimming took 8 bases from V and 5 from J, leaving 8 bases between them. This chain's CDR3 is CASRSRDTQYF. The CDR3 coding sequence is TGCGCCAGCCGTAGTCGAGATACGCAGTATTTT.

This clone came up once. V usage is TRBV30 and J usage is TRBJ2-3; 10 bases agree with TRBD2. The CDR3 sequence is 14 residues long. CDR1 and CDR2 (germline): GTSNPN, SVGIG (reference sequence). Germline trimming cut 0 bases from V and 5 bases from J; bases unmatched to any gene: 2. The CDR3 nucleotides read TGTGCCTGGAGTGTAGCGGGAGGGCAAGATACGCAGTATTTT. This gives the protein CAWSVAGGQDTQYF.

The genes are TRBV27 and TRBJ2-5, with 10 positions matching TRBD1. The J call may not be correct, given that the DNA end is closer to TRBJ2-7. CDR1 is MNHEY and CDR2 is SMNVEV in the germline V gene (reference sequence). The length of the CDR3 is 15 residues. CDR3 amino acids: CASSPWWTGGYEQYF. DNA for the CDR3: TGTGCCAGCAGTCCATGGTGGACAGGGGGCTACGAGCAGTACTTC.

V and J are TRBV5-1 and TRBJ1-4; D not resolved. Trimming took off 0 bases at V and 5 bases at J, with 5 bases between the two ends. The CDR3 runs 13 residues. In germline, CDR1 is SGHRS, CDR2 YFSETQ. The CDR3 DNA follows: TGCGCCAGCAGCTTGGTTGAGAATGAAAAACTGTTTTTT. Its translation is CASSLVENEKLFF.

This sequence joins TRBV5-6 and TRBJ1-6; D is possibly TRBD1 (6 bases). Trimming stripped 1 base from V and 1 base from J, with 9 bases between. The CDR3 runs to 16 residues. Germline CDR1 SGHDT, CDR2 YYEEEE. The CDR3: CASSLYQGSYNSPLHF. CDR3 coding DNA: TGTGCCAGCAGCTTGTATCAGGGGTCCTATAATTCACCCCTCCACTTT.

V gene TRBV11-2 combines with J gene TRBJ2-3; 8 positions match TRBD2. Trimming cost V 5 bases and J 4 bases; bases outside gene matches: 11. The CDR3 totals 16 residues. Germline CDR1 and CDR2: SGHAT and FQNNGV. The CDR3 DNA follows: TGTGCCAGCAGCCAACGGGGGGCGGGAGGAGCAGATACGCAGTATTTT. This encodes CASSQRGAGGADTQYF.

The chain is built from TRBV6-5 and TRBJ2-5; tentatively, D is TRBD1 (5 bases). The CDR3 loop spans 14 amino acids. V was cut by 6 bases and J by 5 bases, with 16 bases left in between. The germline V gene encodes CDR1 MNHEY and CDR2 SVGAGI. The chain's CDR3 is CASRENQGRETQYF. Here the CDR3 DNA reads TGTGCCAGCAGAGAAAATCAGGGAAGGGAGACCCAGTACTTC.

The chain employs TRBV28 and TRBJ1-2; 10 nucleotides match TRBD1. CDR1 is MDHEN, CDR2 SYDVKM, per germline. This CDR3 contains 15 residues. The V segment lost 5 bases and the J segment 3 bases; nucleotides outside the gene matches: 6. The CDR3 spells CASSNRDRGDYGYTF. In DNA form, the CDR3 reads TGTGCCAGCAGTAATCGGGACAGGGGAGACTATGGCTACACCTTC.

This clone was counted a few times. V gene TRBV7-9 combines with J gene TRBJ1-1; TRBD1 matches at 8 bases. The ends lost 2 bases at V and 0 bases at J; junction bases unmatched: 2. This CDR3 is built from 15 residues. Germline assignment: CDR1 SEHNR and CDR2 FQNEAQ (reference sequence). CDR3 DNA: TGTGCCAGCAGCTTATCGGACAGGGTGAACACTGAAGCTTTCTTT. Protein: CASSLSDRVNTEAFF.

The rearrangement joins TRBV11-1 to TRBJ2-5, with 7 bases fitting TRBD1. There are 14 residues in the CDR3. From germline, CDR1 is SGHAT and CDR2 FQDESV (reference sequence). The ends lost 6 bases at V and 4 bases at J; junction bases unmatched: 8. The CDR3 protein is CASSFYRGTETQYF. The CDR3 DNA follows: TGTGCCAGCAGTTTTTACAGGGGAACAGAGACCCAGTACTTC.

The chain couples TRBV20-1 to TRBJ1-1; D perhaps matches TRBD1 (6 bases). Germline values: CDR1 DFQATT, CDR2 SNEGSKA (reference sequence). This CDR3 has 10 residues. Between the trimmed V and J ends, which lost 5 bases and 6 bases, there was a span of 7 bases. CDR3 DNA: TGCAGTGCTGACAGGTCTGAAGCTTTCTTT. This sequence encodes CSADRSEAFF.

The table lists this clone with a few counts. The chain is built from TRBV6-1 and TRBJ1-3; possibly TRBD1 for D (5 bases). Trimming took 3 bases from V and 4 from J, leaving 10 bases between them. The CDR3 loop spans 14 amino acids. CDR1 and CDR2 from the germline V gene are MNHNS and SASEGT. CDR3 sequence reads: CASSDLGEGNTIYF. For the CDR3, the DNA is TGTGCCAGCAGTGATTTAGGGGAAGGAAACACCATATATTTT.

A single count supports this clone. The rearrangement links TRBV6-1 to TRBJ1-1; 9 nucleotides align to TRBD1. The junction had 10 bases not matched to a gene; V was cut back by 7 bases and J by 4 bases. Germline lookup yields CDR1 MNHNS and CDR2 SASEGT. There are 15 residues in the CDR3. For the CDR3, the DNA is TGTGCCAGCACCCTAGGACAGGGGATCAGCACTGAAGCTTTCTTT. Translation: CASTLGQGISTEAFF.

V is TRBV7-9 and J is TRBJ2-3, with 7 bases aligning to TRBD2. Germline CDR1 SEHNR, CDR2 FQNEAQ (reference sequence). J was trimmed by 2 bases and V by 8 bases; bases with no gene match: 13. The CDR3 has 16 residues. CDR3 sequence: CASSFTSGGNTDTQYF. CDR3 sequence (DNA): TGTGCCAGCTCCTTTACGTCCGGGGGGAACACAGATACGCAGTATTTT.

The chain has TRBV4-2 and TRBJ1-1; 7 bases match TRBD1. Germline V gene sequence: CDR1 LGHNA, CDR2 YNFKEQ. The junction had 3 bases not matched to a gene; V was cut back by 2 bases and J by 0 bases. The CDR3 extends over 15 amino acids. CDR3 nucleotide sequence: TGTGCCAGCAGCCAACAGGGACAGTTGAACACTGAAGCTTTCTTT. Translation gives CASSQQGQLNTEAFF.

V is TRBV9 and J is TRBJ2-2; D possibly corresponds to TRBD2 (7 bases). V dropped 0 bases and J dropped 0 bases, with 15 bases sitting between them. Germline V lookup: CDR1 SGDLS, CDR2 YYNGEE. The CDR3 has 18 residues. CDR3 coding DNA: TGTGCCAGCAGCGTAGTGTTTGCGGGGGCCGCGAACACCGGGGAGCTGTTTTTT. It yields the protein CASSVVFAGAANTGELFF. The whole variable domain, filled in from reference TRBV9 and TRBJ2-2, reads DSGVTQTPKHLITATGQRVTLRCSPRSGDLSVYWYQQSLDQGLQFLIQYYNGEERAKGNILERFSAQQFPDLHSELNLSSLELGDSALYFCASSVVFAGAANTGELFFGEGSRLTVL.

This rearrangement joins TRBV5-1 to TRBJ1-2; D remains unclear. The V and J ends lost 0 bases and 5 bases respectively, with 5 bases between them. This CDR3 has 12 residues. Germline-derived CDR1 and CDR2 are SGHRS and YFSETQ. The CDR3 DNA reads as TGCGCCAGCAGCTTGGCCAGATATGGCTACACCTTC. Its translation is CASSLARYGYTF.

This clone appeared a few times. Here the CDR3 DNA reads TGTGCCAGCTCACAGGGGGCGCGATACACCTTC. As protein: CASSQGARYTF. The chain carries TRBV6-5 and TRBJ1-2; 9 nucleotides line up with TRBD1. Trimming took 8 bases from V and 11 from J; bases not matched to a gene: 6. The CDR3 sequence is 11 residues long. Looked up from germline, CDR1 is MNHEY and CDR2 is SVGAGI.

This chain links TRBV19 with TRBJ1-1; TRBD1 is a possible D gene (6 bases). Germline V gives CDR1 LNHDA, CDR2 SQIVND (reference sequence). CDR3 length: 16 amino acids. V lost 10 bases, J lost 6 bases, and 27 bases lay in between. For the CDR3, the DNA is TGTGCCACCAGAAGCCAGCGGTCCCCGGCAGGGGCTGAAGCTTTCTTT. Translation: CATRSQRSPAGAEAFF.

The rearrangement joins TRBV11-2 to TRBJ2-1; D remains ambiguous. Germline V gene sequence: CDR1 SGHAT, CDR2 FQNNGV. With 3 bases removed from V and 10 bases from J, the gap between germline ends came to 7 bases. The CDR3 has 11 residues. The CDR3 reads CASSLSLEQFF. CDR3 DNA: TGTGCCAGCAGCTTGTCTCTAGAGCAGTTCTTC. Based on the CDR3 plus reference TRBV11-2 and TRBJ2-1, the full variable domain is EAGVAQSPRYKIIEKRQSVAFWCNPISGHATLYWYQQILGQGPKLLIQFQNNGVVDDSQLPKDRFSAERLKGVDSTLKIQPAKLEDSAVYLCASSLSLEQFFGPGTRLTVL.

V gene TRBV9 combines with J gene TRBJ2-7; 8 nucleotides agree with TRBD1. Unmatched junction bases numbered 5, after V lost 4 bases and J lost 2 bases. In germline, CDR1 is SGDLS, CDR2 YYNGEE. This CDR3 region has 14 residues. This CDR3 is CASSSGTGPYEQYF. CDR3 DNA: TGTGCCAGCAGCTCCGGGACAGGTCCCTACGAGCAGTACTTC.